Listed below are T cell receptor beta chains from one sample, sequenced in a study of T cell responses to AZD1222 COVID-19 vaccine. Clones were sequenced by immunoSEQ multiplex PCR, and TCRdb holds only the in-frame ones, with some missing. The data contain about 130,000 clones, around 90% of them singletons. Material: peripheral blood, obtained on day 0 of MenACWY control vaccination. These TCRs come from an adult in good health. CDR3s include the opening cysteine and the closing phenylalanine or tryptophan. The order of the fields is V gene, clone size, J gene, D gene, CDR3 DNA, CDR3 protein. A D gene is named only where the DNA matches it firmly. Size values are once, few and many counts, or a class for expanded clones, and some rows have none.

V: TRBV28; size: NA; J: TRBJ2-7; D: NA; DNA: TGTGCCAGCAGCTCCCCCCTCAGGGTGCAGCAGTACTTC; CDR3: CASSSPLRVQQYF
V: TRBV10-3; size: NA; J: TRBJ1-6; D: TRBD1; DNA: TGTGCCATCAGTGAGTCTGGGACAGGGGTTTCACCCCTCCACTTT; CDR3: CAISESGTGVSPLHF
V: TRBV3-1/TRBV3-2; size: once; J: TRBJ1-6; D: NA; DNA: TGTGCCAGCAGCCAAGATCACGGCAGGGTCGGCTCACCCCTCCACTTT; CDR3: CASSQDHGRVGSPLHF
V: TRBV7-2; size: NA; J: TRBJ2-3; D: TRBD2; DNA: TGTGCCAGCAGCTTAAGACTAGCGGGAGCCGCAGATACGCAGTATTTT; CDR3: CASSLRLAGAADTQYF
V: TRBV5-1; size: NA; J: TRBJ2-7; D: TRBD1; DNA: TGCGCCAGCAGTCGTCCCGGGACAGGGAGCGAGCAGTACTTC; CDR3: CASSRPGTGSEQYF
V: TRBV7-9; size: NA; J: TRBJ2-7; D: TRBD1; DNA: TGTGCCAGCAGCTTAGCGACAGGGGACGTATACGAGCAGTACTTC; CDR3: CASSLATGDVYEQYF
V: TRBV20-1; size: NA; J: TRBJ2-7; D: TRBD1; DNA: TGCAGTGCTAGAGATGGGGTGGGACAGCCCTTC; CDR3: CSARDGVGQPF
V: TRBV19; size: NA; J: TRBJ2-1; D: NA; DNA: TGTGCCAGTAGGTACACCTCTATCGTAAGTAGCGATGAGCAGTTCTTC; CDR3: CASRYTSIVSSDEQFF
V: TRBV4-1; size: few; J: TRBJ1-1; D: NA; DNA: TGCGCCATCCGCTCGACAGGTCGCGACACTGAAGCTTTCTTT; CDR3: CAIRSTGRDTEAFF
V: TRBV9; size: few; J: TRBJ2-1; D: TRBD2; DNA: TGTGCCAGCAGCCCCACTATCACGACTAGCAACAATGAGCAGTTCTTC; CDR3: CASSPTITTSNNEQFF
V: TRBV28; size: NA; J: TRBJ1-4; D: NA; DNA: TGTGCCAGCTGGGCAGGGGCTAATGAAAAACTGTTTTTT; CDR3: CASWAGANEKLFF
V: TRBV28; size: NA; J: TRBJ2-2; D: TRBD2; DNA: TGTGCCAGCAGACGAATTCTTTGGGGACTAAGTAACACCGGGGAGCTGTTTTTT; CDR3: CASRRILWGLSNTGELFF
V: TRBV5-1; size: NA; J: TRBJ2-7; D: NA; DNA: TGCGCCAGCCGCCTCCCGGGATCCAACGAGCAGTACTTC; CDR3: CASRLPGSNEQYF
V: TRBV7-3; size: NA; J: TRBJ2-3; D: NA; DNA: TGTGCCAGCAGCCCACCCACAGATACGCAGTATTTT; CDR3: CASSPPTDTQYF
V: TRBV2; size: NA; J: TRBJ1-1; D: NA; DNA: TGTGCCAGCAGTGACGGTCTAGGCACTGAAGCTTTCTTT; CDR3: CASSDGLGTEAFF
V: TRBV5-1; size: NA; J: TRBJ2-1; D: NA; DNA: TGCGCCAGCAGCTTGGCCAAGGGGCTAGCGGAGGGGGCCTTCTCCTACAATGAGCAGTTCTTC; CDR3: CASSLAKGLAEGAFSYNEQFF
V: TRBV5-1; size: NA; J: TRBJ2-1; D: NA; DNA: TGCGCCAGCACCTCAAGGACTATAAGGAATGAGCAGTTCTTC; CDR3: CASTSRTIRNEQFF
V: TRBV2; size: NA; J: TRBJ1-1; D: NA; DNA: TGTGCCAGCAGTGTAACAGGGAACACTGAAGCTTTCTTT; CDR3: CASSVTGNTEAFF
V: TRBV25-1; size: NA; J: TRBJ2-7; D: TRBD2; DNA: TGTGCCAGCAGTGAAGGGGATAGCGGGTACTCCTACGAGCAGTACTTC; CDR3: CASSEGDSGYSYEQYF
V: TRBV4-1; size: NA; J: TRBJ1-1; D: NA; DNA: TGCGCCAGCAGCCAAGATCGGCGCGGTCGAACGGAAGCTTTCTTT; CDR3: CASSQDRRGRTEAFF
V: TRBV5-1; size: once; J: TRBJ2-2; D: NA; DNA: TGCGCCAGCAGCTTGGCAGGGAGCGCCGGGGAGCTGTTTTTT; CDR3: CASSLAGSAGELFF
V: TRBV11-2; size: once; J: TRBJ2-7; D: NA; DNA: TGTGCCAGCACCGAAAGGTTAGGAAACGCCTACGAGCAGTACTTC; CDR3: CASTERLGNAYEQYF